Below, 23 T cell receptor beta chains from the same sample are listed, as sequenced in a study of cytomegalovirus exposure and HLA in healthy donors. The PCR contained 60 Vbeta and 13 Jbeta primers. Data came from immunoSEQ multiplex PCR; TCRdb stores just in-frame clones and leaves some out. This sample has fewer than 150,000 clones, with about 78% found just once. The sequencing sample was made of PBMCs. The receptors stem from a man in his fifties in good health and CMV-seronegative.

This clone has just one count. This rearrangement joins TRBV28 to TRBJ1-1, with no clear D. This CDR3 spans 15 amino acids. Germline-derived CDR1 and CDR2 are MDHEN and SYDVKM. Trimming took 5 bases from V and 0 from J, leaving 13 bases between them. CDR3 DNA sequence: TGTGCCAGCAGTCCTATGGCGGGAATGAACACTGAAGCTTTCTTT. Protein sequence: CASSPMAGMNTEAFF.

A few counts support this clone. The rearrangement joins TRBV10-1 to TRBJ1-3; TRBD1 matches 7 bases. The V gene's germline CDR1 is WNHNN and CDR2 SYGVQD (reference sequence). With V trimmed by 8 bases and J by 0 bases, 4 bases remained unmatched. The CDR3 runs to 14 residues. DNA of the CDR3: TGCGCCAGCCGGGACAGCCTCTCTGGAAACACCATATATTTT. It yields the protein CASRDSLSGNTIYF.

A note on this clone: This same CDR3 is encoded by further DNA sequences in the sample. The V gene is TRBV29-1, the J gene TRBJ2-1, with 8 nucleotides matching TRBD2. This CDR3 region has 18 residues. Trimming cost V 0 bases and J 6 bases; bases outside gene matches: 16. Germline CDR1 and CDR2: SQVTM and ANQGSEA. CDR3 residues: CSVEDSRSGIRRGNEQFF. CDR3 nucleotide sequence: TGCAGCGTTGAAGACAGTCGTAGCGGGATTAGAAGAGGCAATGAGCAGTTCTTC.

The J gene is TRBJ2-1, the V gene TRBV19; TRBD2 is a possible D gene (5 bases). Germline CDR1 reads LNHDA; CDR2 reads SQIVND (reference sequence). CDR3 length equals 17 residues. V shed 6 bases and J shed 2 bases, with 20 bases lying between them. CDR3 protein: CASSPSSSLIAYNEQFF. The CDR3 DNA is TGTGCCAGTAGCCCTAGCTCTTCACTTATCGCCTACAATGAGCAGTTCTTC.

This clone has only a few counts. The chain is built from TRBV30 and TRBJ1-6, with 9 bases aligning to TRBD1. This CDR3 contains 15 residues. CDR1 is GTSNPN and CDR2 is SVGIG in the germline V gene (reference sequence). V was pared by 0 bases and J by 9 bases, with 6 bases of the junction left unmatched. CDR3 nucleotide sequence: TGTGCCTGGAGTGTAGGGGGACAGGGAGGTTCACCCCTCCACTTT. Protein sequence: CAWSVGGQGGSPLHF.

The chain combines TRBV6-4 with TRBJ2-7; the D gene is possibly TRBD1 (5 bases). With 4 bases removed from V and 4 bases from J, the gap between germline ends came to 11 bases. Germline-derived CDR1 and CDR2 are MRHNA and SNTAGT. The length of the CDR3 is 13 residues. The CDR3, as DNA: TGTGCCAGCAGTGTGTACAGGCAATACGAGCAGTACTTC. Encoded protein: CASSVYRQYEQYF.

This clone was counted a few times. V and J are TRBV27 and TRBJ2-3; 7 nucleotides match TRBD2. The germline V gene has CDR1 MNHEY and CDR2 SMNVEV (reference sequence). The CDR3 extends over 15 amino acids. V lost 4 bases, J lost 5 bases, and 9 bases stayed unmatched. In DNA, the CDR3 is TGTGCCAGCAGTTCCCCTGGGACTACTAGAGATACGCAGTATTTT. As protein: CASSSPGTTRDTQYF.

The chain joins TRBV2 to TRBJ2-5; 7 bases agree with TRBD1. The CDR3 sequence is 16 residues long. Looked up from germline, CDR1 is SNHLY and CDR2 is FYNNEI. Trimming removed 5 bases from V and 0 bases from J; junction bases left unmatched: 9. The CDR3 DNA reads as TGTGCCAGCAGTAGTCCGGGACAGCTGTACCAAGAGACCCAGTACTTC. Translation gives CASSSPGQLYQETQYF.

J is TRBJ2-7 and V is TRBV5-4, with no clear D. Deletions cut 0 bases from V and 2 bases from J, with 9 bases between. This CDR3 contains 14 residues. Germline assignment: CDR1 SGHNT and CDR2 YYREEE (reference sequence). Here the CDR3 DNA reads TGTGCCAGCAGCTTGGTCTCCGTTCCCTACGAGCAGTACTTC. The encoded protein is CASSLVSVPYEQYF.

V gene TRBV28 combines with J gene TRBJ2-7, with 13 bases lining up with TRBD2. The CDR3 length is 16 residues. CDR1 MDHEN and CDR2 SYDVKM come from the germline V gene. V gave up 9 bases and J gave up 2 bases; unmatched junction bases: 10. CDR3 coding DNA: TGTGCCAGTTTTTCGACGGGACTAGCGGGACCCTACGAGCAGTACTTC. This sequence encodes CASFSTGLAGPYEQYF.

The rearrangement links TRBV11-2 to TRBJ2-1, with 8 nucleotides matching TRBD1. CDR3 length: 14 amino acids. Germline lookup yields CDR1 SGHAT and CDR2 FQNNGV. J lost 9 bases, V lost 0 bases, and 4 bases had no gene match. The CDR3 region is CASSLDRTGTEQFF. In DNA, the CDR3 is TGTGCCAGCAGCTTAGATCGGACAGGGACTGAGCAGTTCTTC.

As concerns this clone: Other DNA sequences in the sample encode the same CDR3. The chain links TRBV19 to TRBJ2-6; D might be TRBD2 (6 bases). The CDR3 has 15 residues. Per the germline V gene, CDR1 is LNHDA and CDR2 is SQIVND (reference sequence). V dropped 1 base and J dropped 2 bases, with 6 bases sitting between them. This CDR3 is CASSIGGAGANVLTF. CDR3 DNA sequence: TGTGCCAGTAGTATAGGGGGGGCTGGGGCCAACGTCCTGACTTTC.

This chain links TRBV30 with TRBJ1-2, with 7 bases matching TRBD1. Germline trimming cut 2 bases from V and 2 bases from J; bases unmatched to any gene: 2. The CDR3 contains 13 residues. Germline assignment: CDR1 GTSNPN and CDR2 SVGIG (reference sequence). The CDR3 DNA sequence: TGTGCCTGGAGTCCACAGGGGAACTATGGCTACACCTTC. Its translation: CAWSPQGNYGYTF.

The rearrangement links TRBV27 to TRBJ2-7; D possibly corresponds to TRBD1 (6 bases). In germline, CDR1 is MNHEY, CDR2 SMNVEV (reference sequence). The CDR3 runs to 14 residues. V was clipped by 4 bases and J by 2 bases, with 12 bases between them. The CDR3 is CASSSPGQTYEQYF. DNA of the CDR3: TGTGCCAGCAGTTCACCGGGACAAACCTACGAGCAGTACTTC.

The gene calls are TRBV5-1 and TRBJ2-5; 8 nucleotides line up with TRBD1. This CDR3 has 16 amino acids. Germline CDR1 reads SGHRS; CDR2 reads YFSETQ. After removal of 4 bases from V and 5 bases from J, the junction contained 13 bases not matched to a gene. In DNA, the CDR3 is TGCGCCAGCAGCGCAGGACAGGGAAATATTGGTGAGACCCAGTACTTC. Translation gives CASSAGQGNIGETQYF. Full variable domain (rest looked up from reference TRBV5-1 and TRBJ2-5): KAGVTQTPRYLIKTRGQQVTLSCSPISGHRSVSWYQQTPGQGLQFLFEYFSETQRNKGNFPGRFSGRQFSNSRSEMNVSTLELGDSALYLCASSAGQGNIGETQYFGPGTRLLVL.

The V and J genes are TRBV11-2 and TRBJ2-7; 7 bases agree with TRBD1. This CDR3 contains 15 residues. Germline assignment: CDR1 SGHAT and CDR2 FQNNGV. The junction had 5 bases not matched to a gene; V was cut back by 1 base and J by 2 bases. CDR3 sequence (DNA): TGTGCCAGCAGCTTAGTGGGCAGGGGGACCTACGAGCAGTACTTC. Translated, it gives CASSLVGRGTYEQYF.

The chain has TRBV23-1 and TRBJ1-4; TRBD1 matches 10 bases. TRBV23-1 is marked as an open reading frame, function uncertain. Trimming removed 2 bases from V and 6 bases from J; junction bases left unmatched: 21. The CDR3 sequence is 21 residues long. The CDR3 loop is CASSQRVARTGGRTVDEKLFF. The CDR3 nucleotides read TGCGCCAGCAGTCAACGGGTAGCCCGGACAGGGGGACGCACGGTCGATGAAAAACTGTTTTTT.

The chain links TRBV25-1 to TRBJ2-3; TRBD2 might be the D (6 bases). Trimming removed 5 bases from V and 2 bases from J, with 17 bases in between. The CDR3 spans 16 residues. Germline V gene data show CDR1 as MGHDK and CDR2 as SYGVNS. The CDR3: CASSTDWGTLTDTQYF. DNA of the CDR3: TGTGCCAGCAGTACCGACTGGGGGACTCTCACAGATACGCAGTATTTT.

This clone was detected a few times. The rearrangement links TRBV19 to TRBJ2-2; 7 nucleotides line up with TRBD2. CDR3 size: 16 residues. Germline V gene sequence: CDR1 LNHDA, CDR2 SQIVND (reference sequence). The V segment lost 3 bases and the J segment 2 bases; nucleotides outside the gene matches: 6. CDR3 sequence (DNA): TGTGCCAGTAGTATGAAGGCGGGAGCTAACACCGGGGAGCTGTTTTTT. It translates to CASSMKAGANTGELFF.

This clone showed up just a few times. The chain recombines TRBV4-1 with TRBJ1-6; tentatively, D is TRBD1 (6 bases). This CDR3 is built from 16 residues. Trimming took off 3 bases at V and 7 bases at J, with 16 bases between the two ends. Germline CDR1 and CDR2: MGHRA and YSYEKL. The CDR3 is CASSQGLRGRNSPLHF. In DNA form, the CDR3 reads TGCGCCAGCAGCCAGGGGCTCAGGGGCCGAAATTCACCCCTCCACTTT.

The chain carries TRBV30 and TRBJ2-3; D might be TRBD2 (5 bases). Germline assignment: CDR1 GTSNPN and CDR2 SVGIG (reference sequence). The CDR3 is 11 residues long. Trimming left V 6 bases short and J 10 bases short, with 14 bases between. In DNA, the CDR3 is TGTGCCTGTGGGAGCGATTGGTCGCAGTATTTT. This encodes CACGSDWSQYF.

V usage is TRBV6-5 and J usage is TRBJ1-1; D remains unclear. Germline loops: CDR1 MNHEY, CDR2 SVGAGI. This CDR3 comprises 14 residues. Deletions cut 2 bases from V and 8 bases from J, with 15 bases between. In DNA, the CDR3 is TGTGCCAGCAGTTACAGTCTTGGCAACCCAGAAGCTTTCTTT. Its translation is CASSYSLGNPEAFF.

The V call is TRBV7-8, the J call TRBJ1-2; D possibly corresponds to TRBD1 (5 bases). V lost 5 bases and J 0 bases, leaving 13 bases between the germline ends. This CDR3 spans 15 amino acids. Looked up from germline, CDR1 is SGHVS and CDR2 is FQNEAQ. The CDR3 bases are TGTGCCAGCAGCACAGGTCAGGGTACTAACTATGGCTACACCTTC. Its translation is CASSTGQGTNYGYTF.